This record looks at one T cell receptor beta chain sequence and its context. Germline lookup yields CDR1 SNHLY and CDR2 FYNNEI. Trimming shortened V by 8 bases and J by 1 base, and 12 bases separated the two germline ends. This CDR3 comprises 15 residues. The study reverse transcribed the entire isolated RNA, so it sequenced expressed TCRB transcripts. Generated by immunoSEQ multiplex PCR, the TCRdb table keeps only in-frame clones and is missing some. This table holds tens of thousands of clones, around 32% found once. The entry originates in a study of beta chain features in type 1 diabetes. As for the study in general: Age and gender were similar between patients and healthy donors, as were cell yields.

Sequencing used stem cell memory CD4+ T cells from blood. This chain uses TRBV2 with TRBJ1-6; D is unclear. This TCR was sampled from a woman aged 18 to 35 in good health. CDR3 DNA: TGTGCCAGCTTTATGGGCAGATCCTATAATTCACCCCTCCACTTT. Translated: CASFMGRSYNSPLHF.